These 7 T cell receptor beta chains were all obtained from the same sample, sequenced in a study of blood T cells in healthy people across ages. PCR was performed a second time for roughly 7 to 11 cycles using a sample-barcoded 5' primer and a J-beta primer mix. TCRdb recomputed calls from the 5' RACE reads with MiXCR, one row per CDR3 protein. The sample consists of under 1,100,000 distinct CDR3 sequences, about 25% of them appearing once. These data are also associated with another study on T cells of mothers and their children.

The sample consisted of blood. These receptors came from a girl aged 2 to 9 in good health.

This clonotype turned up a few times. The chain employs TRBV6-5 and TRBJ2-1, with TRBD2 matching over 8 bases. V dropped 0 bases and J dropped 7; count of bases not matched to a gene: 11. CDR1 and CDR2 from the germline V gene are MNHEY and SVGAGI. This CDR3 is 17 amino acids long. This CDR3 reads CASSYSTGRDVRNEQFF. The CDR3 DNA follows: TGTGCCAGCAGTTACTCGACCGGGAGGGATGTGAGGAATGAGCAGTTCTTC.

Only a few counts were recorded for this clonotype. The chain employs TRBV11-2 and TRBJ2-1; perhaps TRBD2 as D (6 bases). Trimming left V 3 bases short and J 4 bases short, with 16 bases between. The length of the CDR3 is 16 residues. Germline-derived CDR1 and CDR2 are SGHAT and FQNNGV. The CDR3 DNA reads as TGTGCCAGCAGCTTGTCTGGGGGGTCGGTATACAATGAGCAGTTCTTC. Residues: CASSLSGGSVYNEQFF.

The gene calls are TRBV12-3 or TRBV12-4 and TRBJ2-5; D possibly corresponds to TRBD2 (5 bases). The CDR3 sequence is 13 residues long. V was clipped by 8 bases and J by 2 bases, with 12 bases between them. The DNA for the CDR3 is TGTGCCAGCTGCCTCGGGGATCAAGAGACCCAGTACTTC. It codes for CASCLGDQETQYF.

This clonotype was seen a few times. V gene TRBV27 combines with J gene TRBJ1-6, with TRBD1 matching over 7 bases. V trimming: 3 bases; J trimming: 10 bases; junction bases outside the gene matches: 12. The CDR3 extends over 16 amino acids. Germline V gives CDR1 MNHEY, CDR2 SMNVEV (reference sequence). Here the CDR3 DNA reads TGTGCCAGCAGTTTTGCCCGGGACAGAACCGGCTCACCCCTCCACTTT. Protein sequence: CASSFARDRTGSPLHF.

This clonotype was picked up a small number of times. V gene TRBV11-1 combines with J gene TRBJ2-5, with 10 bases fitting TRBD1. Germline CDR1 SGHAT, CDR2 FQDESV (reference sequence). The CDR3 is 15 residues long. With V trimmed by 5 bases and J by 3 bases, 6 bases remained unmatched. This CDR3 is CASSVGQGGEETQYF. The CDR3 region has the DNA TGTGCCAGCAGCGTCGGACAGGGGGGCGAAGAGACCCAGTACTTC.

The chain recombines TRBV20-1 with TRBJ1-4; 9 nucleotides line up with TRBD1. CDR1 is DFQATT, CDR2 SNEGSKA, per germline (reference sequence). J was trimmed by 7 bases and V by 1 base; bases with no gene match: 7. The CDR3 length is 15 residues. The CDR3 DNA sequence: TGCAGTGCTAGAGGGGCGGGACAGGGAGGTGAAAAACTGTTTTTT. As protein: CSARGAGQGGEKLFF.

This clonotype was picked up a small number of times. The chain links TRBV12-3 or TRBV12-4 to TRBJ2-5, with a weak D call TRBD1 (5 bases). Trimming shortened V by 6 bases and J by 3 bases, and 14 bases separated the two germline ends. The CDR3 is 14 amino acids. CDR3 residues: CASSRTSREETQYF. CDR3 sequence (DNA): TGTGCCAGCAGCAGGACCTCCAGGGAAGAGACCCAGTACTTC.